This TCR beta chain was profiled in a study of beta chain features in type 1 diabetes. All of the isolated RNA was reverse transcribed, so expressed TCRB transcripts were sequenced. Sequencing used immunoSEQ multiplex PCR; TCRdb keeps in-frame clones, though not all of them. The table lists around 340,000 clones, over 7% of them singletons. Germline CDR1 is SGHVS and CDR2 is FQNEAQ. This CDR3 contains 15 residues. V was shortened by 3 bases and J by 4 bases, with 16 bases between the two germline ends. A remark on this clone: Antigen specificity is unknown.

Study findings and constraints: All four CD4+ subsets of Type 1 diabetes patients contained TCRB CDR3s that were moderately but significantly shorter.

This receptor was obtained from a man aged 30-40 years with type 1 diabetes. The V gene is TRBV7-8, the J gene TRBJ2-7, with D tentatively TRBD2 (6 bases). The sequencing input was central memory CD4+ T cells from blood. CDR3 loop: CASSFTPTSGYEQYF. The CDR3 nucleotides are TGTGCCAGCAGCTTCACTCCGACTAGTGGGTACGAGCAGTACTTC. The entire variable domain, with the rest obtained from reference TRBV7-8 and TRBJ2-7, is as follows: GAGVSQSPRYKVAKRGQDVALRCDPISGHVSLFWYQQALGQGPEFLTYFQNEAQLDKSGLPSDRFFAERPEGSVSTLKIQRTQQEDSAVYLCASSFTPTSGYEQYFGPGTRLTVT.